The clone carrying this T cell receptor beta chain is medium-sized in the sample. Its antigen is as yet unknown. The PCR ran on 60 Vbeta and 13 Jbeta primers. Repertoires were generated with immunoSEQ multiplex PCR, while TCRdb's copy carries only in-frame clones and drops some. The repertoire holds tens of thousands of clones, with 75% as singletons. The sample originates from a study of cytomegalovirus exposure and HLA in healthy donors. Findings of the study overall: HLA alleles were associated with 15,000 to 20,000 TCR beta sequences in a later analysis at 0.05 false discovery rate.

CDR3 length equals 14 residues. With 4 bases clipped from V and 5 bases from J, the junction kept 6 bases outside the gene matches. The germline CDR1 and CDR2 sequences are SGHRS and YFSETQ. This chain connects TRBV5-1 to TRBJ2-7, with 10 bases matching TRBD1. This TCR derives from a man in his forties in good health and CMV-seronegative. Sequencing used PBMCs. The CDR3 DNA reads TGCGCCAGCAGCGGGACAGGGGTAGGCCACGAGCAGTACTTC. Its protein product is CASSGTGVGHEQYF.